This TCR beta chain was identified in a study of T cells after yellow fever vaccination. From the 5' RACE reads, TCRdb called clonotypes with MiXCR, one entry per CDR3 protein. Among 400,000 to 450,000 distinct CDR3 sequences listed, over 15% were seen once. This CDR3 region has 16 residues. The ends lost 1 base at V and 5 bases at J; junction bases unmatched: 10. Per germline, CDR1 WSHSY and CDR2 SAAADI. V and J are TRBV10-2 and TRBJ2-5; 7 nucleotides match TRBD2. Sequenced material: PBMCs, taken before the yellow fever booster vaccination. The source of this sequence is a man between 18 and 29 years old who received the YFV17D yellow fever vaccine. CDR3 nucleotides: TGCGCCAGCAGTGAGTTCAGGACTAGGGCGGGGGAGACCCAGTACTTC. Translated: CASSEFRTRAGETQYF.